Sequencing of this TCR beta chain was carried out in a study of cytomegalovirus exposure and HLA in healthy donors. Sequencing was performed with immunoSEQ multiplex PCR; in TCRdb, only in-frame clones are kept and a portion is missing. Among 70,000 to 75,000 clones listed, around 94% were seen once. The CDR3 is 15 amino acids. Trimming left V 3 bases short and J 3 bases short, with 11 bases between. Germline V gene lookup returns CDR1 SEHNR and CDR2 FQNEAQ (reference sequence). The receptor comes from a young woman in good health and CMV-seropositive. The chain joins TRBV7-9 to TRBJ1-4; D unresolved. Material for sequencing was PBMCs. The CDR3 spells CASSLLLGANEKLFF. The CDR3 coding sequence is TGTGCCAGCAGCTTGTTGCTAGGAGCTAATGAAAAACTGTTTTTT. The variable domain in full, completed from reference TRBV7-9 and TRBJ1-4, reads DTGVSQNPRHKITKRGQNVTFRCDPISEHNRLYWYRQTLGQGPEFLTYFQNEAQLEKSRLLSDRFSAERPKGSFSTLEIQRTEQGDSAMYLCASSLLLGANEKLFFGSGTQLSVL.